This passage covers 20 T cell receptor beta chains from one sample sequenced in a study of CD8+ T cells in alopecia areata. Those with alopecia areata gave lesional scalp punch biopsies and peripheral blood. cDNA serving as the sequencing template came from extracted, reverse transcribed RNA. Repertoires were generated with immunoSEQ multiplex PCR, while TCRdb's copy carries only in-frame clones and drops some. The sample gives over 14,000 clones, 45% to 60% of which show up once; about a tenth is in the top ten. Specimen: skin, collected at week 0. The receptors stem from a human donor with alopecia areata.

The chain has TRBV18 and TRBJ2-1; possibly TRBD1 for D (5 bases). The CDR3 extends over 13 amino acids. V lost 2 bases, J lost 10 bases, and 12 bases lay in between. CDR1 and CDR2 from the germline V gene are KGHSH and LQKENI. The CDR3 coding sequence is TGTGCCAGCTCACCAATCAGGACACAAGAGCAGTTCTTC. This sequence encodes CASSPIRTQEQFF.

The chain uses TRBV2 and TRBJ2-5, with D possibly being TRBD1 (6 bases). The assigned J gene may be wrong: the sequence end matches TRBJ2-7 better. The CDR3 covers 14 residues. Per germline, CDR1 SNHLY and CDR2 FYNNEI. The CDR3: CASSLGQIYYEQYF. CDR3 DNA: TGTGCCAGCAGCCTCGGACAGATCTACTACGAGCAGTACTTC.

The sample holds a few counts of this clone. V gene TRBV7-9 combines with J gene TRBJ2-7; 7 bases line up with TRBD2. The length of the CDR3 is 16 residues. The junction had 15 bases not matched to a gene; V was cut back by 5 bases and J by 5 bases. Germline V CDR1 and CDR2: SEHNR, FQNEAQ (reference sequence). The CDR3, as DNA: TGTGCCAGCAGCCTACTTAGGGATGGGAGCGGGGACGAGCAGTACTTC. The encoded protein is CASSLLRDGSGDEQYF.

The gene calls are TRBV5-6 and TRBJ1-5, with 10 bases lining up with TRBD1. Germline lookup yields CDR1 SGHDT and CDR2 YYEEEE. CDR3 size: 16 residues. V was clipped by 6 bases and J by 6 bases; unmatched bases: 12. CDR3 bases: TGTGCCAGCACCGTAATGGGACAGGGGATTCCTCAGCCCCAGCATTTT. It codes for CASTVMGQGIPQPQHF. The complete variable domain, with remaining parts taken from reference TRBV5-6 and TRBJ1-5, reads DAGVTQSPTHLIKTRGQQVTLRCSPKSGHDTVSWYQQALGQGPQFIFQYYEEEERQRGNFPDRFSGHQFPNYSSELNVNALLLGDSALYLCASTVMGQGIPQPQHFGDGTRLSIL.

This clone was counted a few times. The V gene is TRBV19, the J gene TRBJ2-2; unclear D gene. The germline gives CDR1 LNHDA, CDR2 SQIVND (reference sequence). The CDR3 sequence is 13 residues long. Trimming stripped 4 bases from V and 6 bases from J, with 9 bases between. CDR3 region: CASSTRVAGELFF. The DNA for the CDR3 is TGTGCCAGTAGTACTAGGGTCGCCGGGGAGCTGTTTTTT.

This clone was counted only a few times. At one end, the junction sequence differs from germline, possibly due to a read error. DNA for the CDR3: TGCGCCAGCAGCTTAGCGGGGGAGGCAGATACGCAGTATTTT. Its protein is CASSLAGEADTQYF. V and J are TRBV5-4 and TRBJ2-3, with 9 bases fitting TRBD2. This CDR3 has 14 amino acids. Germline loops: CDR1 SGHNT, CDR2 YYREEE (reference sequence).

This clone was picked up a small number of times. This chain uses TRBV18 with TRBJ1-5, with 10 nucleotides matching TRBD1. The CDR3 sequence is 15 residues long. Germline V gives CDR1 KGHSH, CDR2 LQKENI. J was trimmed by 6 bases and V by 3 bases; bases with no gene match: 5. CDR3: CASSPPGQGSQPQHF. The CDR3 coding sequence is TGTGCCAGCTCACCTCCGGGACAGGGGAGTCAGCCCCAGCATTTT.

V and J are TRBV6-5 and TRBJ1-1, with D unclear. Trimming shortened V by 2 bases and J by 3 bases, and 10 bases separated the two germline ends. The germline V gene encodes CDR1 MNHEY and CDR2 SVGAGI. There are 14 residues in the CDR3. The CDR3 DNA reads as TGTGCCAGCAGTTACGCAGCCGCGGACACTGAAGCTTTCTTT. Protein sequence: CASSYAAADTEAFF.

The DNA of the CDR3 is TGTGCCAGCAGCCTCTCGGAAAGCAATCAGCCCCAGCATTTT. It is translated as CASSLSESNQPQHF. This chain joins TRBV7-9 and TRBJ1-5; D ambiguous. Between the trimmed V and J ends, which lost 5 bases and 1 base, there was a span of 9 bases. The CDR3 has 14 residues. The V gene's germline CDR1 is SEHNR and CDR2 FQNEAQ (reference sequence). Full variable domain (remainder filled in from reference TRBV7-9 and TRBJ1-5): DTGVSQNPRHKITKRGQNVTFRCDPISEHNRLYWYRQTLGQGPEFLTYFQNEAQLEKSRLLSDRFSAERPKGSFSTLEIQRTEQGDSAMYLCASSLSESNQPQHFGDGTRLSIL.

The chain links TRBV18 to TRBJ2-1; 9 bases align to TRBD1. Germline CDR1 is KGHSH and CDR2 is LQKENI. The CDR3 covers 15 residues. J was trimmed by 5 bases and V by 3 bases; bases with no gene match: 5. The CDR3: CASSPPGTGNNEQFF. DNA of the CDR3: TGTGCCAGCTCACCCCCAGGGACAGGGAACAATGAGCAGTTCTTC.

The J gene is TRBJ2-2, the V gene TRBV4-2; no clear D. V was cut by 0 bases and J by 0 bases, with 5 bases left in between. The CDR3 has 15 residues. CDR1 LGHNA and CDR2 YNFKEQ come from the germline V gene. CDR3 sequence reads: CASSQEGTNTGELFF. The CDR3 bases are TGTGCCAGCAGCCAAGAGGGCACGAACACCGGGGAGCTGTTTTTT.

This clone was counted a few times. The chain carries TRBV6-9 and TRBJ1-6, with D possibly being TRBD1 (5 bases). Trimming took 5 bases from V and 9 from J, leaving 17 bases between them. CDR1 and CDR2 (germline): MNHGY, SVAAGI. There are 15 residues in the CDR3. The chain's CDR3 is CASSTRASGSSPLHF. CDR3 DNA sequence: TGTGCCAGCAGTACCCGGGCCTCAGGGTCTTCACCCCTCCACTTT.

This chain joins TRBV28 and TRBJ1-5; 7 bases map to TRBD1. Germline assignment: CDR1 MDHEN and CDR2 SYDVKM. The CDR3 consists of 14 residues. Unmatched junction bases numbered 11, after V lost 8 bases and J lost 7 bases. The CDR3 region is CASAVQGGRQPQHF. CDR3 bases: TGTGCCAGCGCCGTTCAGGGGGGGAGGCAGCCCCAGCATTTT.

V and J are TRBV6-1 and TRBJ1-6; 8 bases agree with TRBD1. CDR3 size: 15 residues. CDR1 and CDR2 (germline): MNHNS, SASEGT. Trimming removed 8 bases from V and 3 bases from J; junction bases left unmatched: 6. The CDR3 sequence: CASEDRVRYNSPLHF. The DNA of the CDR3 is TGTGCCAGCGAGGACAGGGTCCGCTATAATTCACCCCTCCACTTT.

This chain joins TRBV5-6 and TRBJ2-6; D is unresolved. The V gene's germline CDR1 is SGHDT and CDR2 YYEEEE. The ends were cut back, 1 base at V and 0 bases at J, with 11 bases in the middle. The CDR3 covers 17 residues. CDR3 amino acids: CASSLLVIPSGANVLTF. CDR3 sequence (DNA): TGTGCCAGCAGCTTGCTGGTAATACCCTCTGGGGCCAACGTCCTGACTTTC.

The chain recombines TRBV6-1 with TRBJ1-2; D ambiguous. Germline V gene sequence: CDR1 MNHNS, CDR2 SASEGT. CDR3 length: 15 amino acids. V shed 1 base and J shed 2 bases, with 11 bases lying between them. The CDR3 region is CASSEGGNPNYGYTF. The CDR3 region has the DNA TGTGCCAGCAGTGAAGGCGGGAACCCCAACTATGGCTACACCTTC.

Comments on this clone: At one of its ends the junction is not consistent with the germline gene, which may arise from a read error. The chain recombines TRBV28 with TRBJ1-1; a weak D match, TRBD1 (6 bases). CDR1 and CDR2 from the germline V gene are MDHEN and SYDVKM. This CDR3 contains 16 residues. The DNA of the CDR3 is TGTGCCAGCAGCCTAGGTCTTACCACAGGGAACACTGAAGCTTACTTT. Amino acid sequence: CASSLGLTTGNTEAYF.

The CDR3 DNA is TGTGCCAGCAGTTTTGAGGGTCCAAATGAAAAACTGTTTTTT. It specifies CASSFEGPNEKLFF. This chain joins TRBV28 and TRBJ1-4; D gene unclear. The CDR3 covers 14 residues. The ends were cut back, 3 bases at V and 5 bases at J, with 10 bases in the middle. Germline values: CDR1 MDHEN, CDR2 SYDVKM.

The genes are TRBV28 and TRBJ1-4; 8 positions agree with TRBD1. This CDR3 is built from 16 residues. Germline lookup yields CDR1 MDHEN and CDR2 SYDVKM. V lost 7 bases and J lost 4; bases outside the gene matches: 11. The CDR3 reads CASTRQGARGNEKLFF. For the CDR3, the DNA is TGTGCCAGCACCAGGCAGGGGGCTCGGGGTAATGAAAAACTGTTTTTT.

J is TRBJ1-2 and V is TRBV30; 7 nucleotides line up with TRBD1. From germline, CDR1 is GTSNPN and CDR2 SVGIG (reference sequence). J gave up 4 bases and V 5 bases, and 4 bases lay outside the gene matches. This CDR3 has 12 residues. For the CDR3, the DNA is TGTGCCTGGGAGACAGGGTCCTATGGCTACACCTTC. This sequence encodes CAWETGSYGYTF.